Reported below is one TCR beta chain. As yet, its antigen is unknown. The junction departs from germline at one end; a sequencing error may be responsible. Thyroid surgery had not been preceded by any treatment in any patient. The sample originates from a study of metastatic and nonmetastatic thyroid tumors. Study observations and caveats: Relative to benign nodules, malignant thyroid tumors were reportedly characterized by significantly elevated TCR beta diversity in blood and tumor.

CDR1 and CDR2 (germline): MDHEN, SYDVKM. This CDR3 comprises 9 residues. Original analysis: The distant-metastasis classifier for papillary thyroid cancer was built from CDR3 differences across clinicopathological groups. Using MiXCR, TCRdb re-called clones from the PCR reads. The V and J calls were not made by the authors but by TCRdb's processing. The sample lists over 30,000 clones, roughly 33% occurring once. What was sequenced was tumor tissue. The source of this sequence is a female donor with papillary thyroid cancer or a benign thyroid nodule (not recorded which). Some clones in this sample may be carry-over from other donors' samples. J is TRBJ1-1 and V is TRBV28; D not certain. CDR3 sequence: CARSYEAFF. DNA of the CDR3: TGTGCCAGGAGTTATGAAGCTTTCTTT.